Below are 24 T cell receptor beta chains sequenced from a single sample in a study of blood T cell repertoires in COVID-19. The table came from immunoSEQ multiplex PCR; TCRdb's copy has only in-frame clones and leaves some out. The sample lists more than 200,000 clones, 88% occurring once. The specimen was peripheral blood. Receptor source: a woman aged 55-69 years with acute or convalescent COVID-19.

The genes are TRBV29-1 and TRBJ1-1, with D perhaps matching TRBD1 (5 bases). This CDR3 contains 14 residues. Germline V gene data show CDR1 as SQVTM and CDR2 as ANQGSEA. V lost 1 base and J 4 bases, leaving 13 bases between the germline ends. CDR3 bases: TGCAGCGTTGAAGCGTCGGGGGGGAGCACTGAAGCTTTCTTT. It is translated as CSVEASGGSTEAFF.

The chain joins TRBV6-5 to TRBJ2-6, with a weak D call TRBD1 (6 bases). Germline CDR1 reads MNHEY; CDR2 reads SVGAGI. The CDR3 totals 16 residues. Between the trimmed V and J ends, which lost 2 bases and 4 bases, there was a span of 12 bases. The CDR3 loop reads CASSYIQGPGANVLTF. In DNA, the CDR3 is TGTGCCAGCAGTTACATTCAGGGGCCCGGGGCCAACGTCCTGACTTTC.

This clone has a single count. DNA for the CDR3: TGTGCCAGCAGCCCCTACAGAGCGGGGGGCCAAAACACCGGGGAGCTGTTTTTT. Amino acids: CASSPYRAGGQNTGELFF. The V gene is TRBV3-1 (or the pseudogene TRBV3-2), the J gene TRBJ2-2; TRBD2 matches at 9 bases. The CDR3 sequence is 18 residues long. Germline V gene lookup returns CDR1 LGHDT and CDR2 YNNKEL (reference sequence). Trimming removed 4 bases from V and 2 bases from J; junction bases left unmatched: 11.

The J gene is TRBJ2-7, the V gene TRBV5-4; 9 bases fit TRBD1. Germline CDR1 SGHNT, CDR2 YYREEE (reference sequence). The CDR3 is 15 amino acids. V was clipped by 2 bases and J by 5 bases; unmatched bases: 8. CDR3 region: CASSLLGTGTHEQYF. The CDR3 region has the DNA TGTGCCAGCAGCTTACTTGGGACAGGGACCCACGAGCAGTACTTC.

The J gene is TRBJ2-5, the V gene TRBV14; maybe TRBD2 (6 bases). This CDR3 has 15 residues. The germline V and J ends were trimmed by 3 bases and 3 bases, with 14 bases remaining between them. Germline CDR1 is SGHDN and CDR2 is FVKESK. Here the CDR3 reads CASSHGGFPEETQYF. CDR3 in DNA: TGTGCCAGCAGCCATGGAGGGTTCCCTGAAGAGACCCAGTACTTC.

CDR3 region: CASSRQRGNQPQHF. The CDR3 DNA is TGTGCCAGCAGCCGACAGCGGGGAAATCAGCCCCAGCATTTT. J is TRBJ1-5 and V is TRBV3-1 (or the pseudogene TRBV3-2); TRBD1 might be the D (5 bases). V lost 4 bases to trimming and J lost 4 bases, with 11 bases between them. Germline V gene sequence: CDR1 LGHDT, CDR2 YNNKEL (reference sequence). This CDR3 is built from 14 residues.

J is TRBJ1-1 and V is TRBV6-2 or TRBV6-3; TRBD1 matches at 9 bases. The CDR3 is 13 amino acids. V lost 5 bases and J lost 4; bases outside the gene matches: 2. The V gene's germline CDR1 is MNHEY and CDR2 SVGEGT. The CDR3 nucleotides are TGTGCCAGCAGTGACAGGGGGGTCACTGAAGCTTTCTTT. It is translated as CASSDRGVTEAFF.

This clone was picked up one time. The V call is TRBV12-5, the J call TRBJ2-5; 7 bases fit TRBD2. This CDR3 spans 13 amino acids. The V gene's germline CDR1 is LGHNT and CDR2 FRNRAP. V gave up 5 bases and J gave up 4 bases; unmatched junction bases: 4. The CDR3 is CASGGGVIETQYF. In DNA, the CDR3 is TGTGCTAGTGGTGGGGGGGTTATAGAGACCCAGTACTTC.

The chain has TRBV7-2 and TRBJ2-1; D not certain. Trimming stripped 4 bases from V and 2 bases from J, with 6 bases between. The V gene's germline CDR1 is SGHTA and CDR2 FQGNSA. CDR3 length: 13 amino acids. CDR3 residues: CASSWPAYNEQFF. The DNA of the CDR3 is TGTGCCAGCAGCTGGCCCGCCTACAATGAGCAGTTCTTC. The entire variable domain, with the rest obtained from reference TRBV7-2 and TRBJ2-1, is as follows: GAGVSQSPSNKVTEKGKDVELRCDPISGHTALYWYRQSLGQGLEFLIYFQGNSAPDKSGLPSDRFSAERTGGSVSTLTIQRTQQEDSAVYLCASSWPAYNEQFFGPGTRLTVL.

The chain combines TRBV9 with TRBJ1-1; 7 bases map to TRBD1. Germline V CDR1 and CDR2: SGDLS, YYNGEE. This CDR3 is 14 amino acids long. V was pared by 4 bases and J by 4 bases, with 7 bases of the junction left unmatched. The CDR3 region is CASSPRYRGTEAFF. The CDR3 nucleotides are TGTGCCAGCAGCCCGCGCTACAGGGGCACTGAAGCTTTCTTT.

CDR3 in DNA: TGTGCCAGCAGCCGACAGGACACCGGGGAGCTGTTTTTT. Its translation: CASSRQDTGELFF. V gene TRBV7-9 combines with J gene TRBJ2-2; weak D call: TRBD1 (6 bases). In germline, CDR1 is SEHNR, CDR2 FQNEAQ (reference sequence). V was pared by 5 bases and J by 3 bases, with 7 bases between. This CDR3 is built from 13 residues.

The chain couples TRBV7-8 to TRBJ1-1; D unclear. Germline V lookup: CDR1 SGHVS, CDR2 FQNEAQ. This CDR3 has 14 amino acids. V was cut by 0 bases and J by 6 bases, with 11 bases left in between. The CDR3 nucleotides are TGTGCCAGCAGCTTAGCACTCCGGGTGTCTGAAGCTTTCTTT. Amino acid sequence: CASSLALRVSEAFF.

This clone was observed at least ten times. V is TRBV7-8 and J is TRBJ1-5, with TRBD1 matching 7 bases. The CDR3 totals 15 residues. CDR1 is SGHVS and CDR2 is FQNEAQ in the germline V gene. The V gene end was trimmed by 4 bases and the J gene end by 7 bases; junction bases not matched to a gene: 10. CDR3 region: CASSSYEGASQPQHF. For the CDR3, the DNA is TGTGCCAGCAGCTCGTATGAGGGGGCCAGCCAGCCCCAGCATTTT.

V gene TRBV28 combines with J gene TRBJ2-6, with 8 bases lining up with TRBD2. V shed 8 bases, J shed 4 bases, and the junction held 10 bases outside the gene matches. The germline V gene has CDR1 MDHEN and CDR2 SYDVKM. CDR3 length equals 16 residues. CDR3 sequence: CASRPGGGGGANVLTF. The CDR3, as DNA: TGTGCCAGCCGTCCCGGGGGGGGTGGCGGGGCCAACGTCCTGACTTTC.

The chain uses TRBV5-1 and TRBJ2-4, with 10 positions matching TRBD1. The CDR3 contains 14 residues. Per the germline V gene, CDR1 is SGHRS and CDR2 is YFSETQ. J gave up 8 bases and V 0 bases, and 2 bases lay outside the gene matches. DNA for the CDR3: TGCGCCAGCAGCTTGGAGGGACAGGGGTACATTCAGTACTTC. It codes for CASSLEGQGYIQYF.

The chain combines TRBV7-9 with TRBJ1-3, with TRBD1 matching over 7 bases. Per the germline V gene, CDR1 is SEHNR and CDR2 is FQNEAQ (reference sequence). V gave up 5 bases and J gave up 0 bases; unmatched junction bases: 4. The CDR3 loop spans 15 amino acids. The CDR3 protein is CASSRGGASGNTIYF. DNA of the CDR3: TGTGCCAGCAGCCGAGGGGGCGCCTCTGGAAACACCATATATTTT.

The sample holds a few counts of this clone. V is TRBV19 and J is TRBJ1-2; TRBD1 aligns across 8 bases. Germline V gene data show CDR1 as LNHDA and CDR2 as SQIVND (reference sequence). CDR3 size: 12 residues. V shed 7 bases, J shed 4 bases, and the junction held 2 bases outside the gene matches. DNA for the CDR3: TGTGCCAGTACGGACAGGGTCTATGGCTACACCTTC. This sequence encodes CASTDRVYGYTF. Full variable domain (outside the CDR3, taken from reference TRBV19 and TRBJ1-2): DGGITQSPKYLFRKEGQNVTLSCEQNLNHDAMYWYRQDPGQGLRLIYYSQIVNDFQKGDIAEGYSVSREKKESFPLTVTSAQKNPTAFYLCASTDRVYGYTFGSGTRLTVV.

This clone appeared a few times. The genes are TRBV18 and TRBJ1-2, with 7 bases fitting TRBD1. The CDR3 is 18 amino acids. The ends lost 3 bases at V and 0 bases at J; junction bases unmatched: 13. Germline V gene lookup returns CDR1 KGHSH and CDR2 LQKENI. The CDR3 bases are TGTGCCAGCTCACCCACGCCAGTGGGACAGATGTCTAACTATGGCTACACCTTC. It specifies CASSPTPVGQMSNYGYTF.

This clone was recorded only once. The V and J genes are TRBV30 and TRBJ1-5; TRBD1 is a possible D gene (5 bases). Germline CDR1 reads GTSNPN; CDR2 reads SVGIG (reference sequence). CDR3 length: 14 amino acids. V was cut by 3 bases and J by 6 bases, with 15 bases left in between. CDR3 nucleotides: TGTGCCTGGAGCGCCTCGACAGTAGGTCAGCCCCAGCATTTT. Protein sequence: CAWSASTVGQPQHF.

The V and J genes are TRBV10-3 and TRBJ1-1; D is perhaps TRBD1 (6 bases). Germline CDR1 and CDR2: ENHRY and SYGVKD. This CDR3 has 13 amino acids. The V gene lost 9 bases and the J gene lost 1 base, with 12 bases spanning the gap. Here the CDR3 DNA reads TGTGCCATATGCCTGGACAGGAACACTGAAGCTTTCTTT. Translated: CAICLDRNTEAFF.

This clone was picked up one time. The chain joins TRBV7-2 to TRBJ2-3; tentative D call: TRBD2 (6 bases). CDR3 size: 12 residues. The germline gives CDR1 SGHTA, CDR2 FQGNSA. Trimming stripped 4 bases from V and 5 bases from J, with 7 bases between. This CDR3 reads CASSWRGDTQYF. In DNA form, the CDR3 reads TGTGCCAGCAGCTGGAGGGGAGATACGCAGTATTTT.

The DNA of the CDR3 is TGTGCCAGCAGCCAGGGACACCAGCAGTTCTTC. Protein: CASSQGHQQFF. The gene calls are TRBV27 and TRBJ2-1; TRBD1 might be the D (6 bases). Trimming shortened V by 6 bases and J by 11 bases, and 11 bases separated the two germline ends. CDR3 length: 11 residues. Germline values: CDR1 MNHEY, CDR2 SMNVEV (reference sequence).

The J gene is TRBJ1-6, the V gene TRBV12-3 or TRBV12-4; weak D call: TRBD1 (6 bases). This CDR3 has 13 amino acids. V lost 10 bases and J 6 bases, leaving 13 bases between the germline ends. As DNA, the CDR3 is TGTGCCACCTCCGGGACACCTAATTCACCCCTCCACTTT. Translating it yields CATSGTPNSPLHF.

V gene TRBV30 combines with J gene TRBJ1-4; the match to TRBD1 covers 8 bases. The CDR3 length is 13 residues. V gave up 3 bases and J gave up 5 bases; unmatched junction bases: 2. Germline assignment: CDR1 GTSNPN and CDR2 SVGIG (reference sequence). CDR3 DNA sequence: TGTGCCTGGAGCAGGGACAGGAATGAAAAACTGTTTTTT. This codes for CAWSRDRNEKLFF. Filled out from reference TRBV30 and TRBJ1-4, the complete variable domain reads SQTIHQWPATLVQPVGSPLSLECTVEGTSNPNLYWYRQAAGRGLQLLFYSVGIGQISSEVPQNLSASRPQDRQFILSSKKLLLSDSGFYLCAWSRDRNEKLFFGSGTQLSVL.